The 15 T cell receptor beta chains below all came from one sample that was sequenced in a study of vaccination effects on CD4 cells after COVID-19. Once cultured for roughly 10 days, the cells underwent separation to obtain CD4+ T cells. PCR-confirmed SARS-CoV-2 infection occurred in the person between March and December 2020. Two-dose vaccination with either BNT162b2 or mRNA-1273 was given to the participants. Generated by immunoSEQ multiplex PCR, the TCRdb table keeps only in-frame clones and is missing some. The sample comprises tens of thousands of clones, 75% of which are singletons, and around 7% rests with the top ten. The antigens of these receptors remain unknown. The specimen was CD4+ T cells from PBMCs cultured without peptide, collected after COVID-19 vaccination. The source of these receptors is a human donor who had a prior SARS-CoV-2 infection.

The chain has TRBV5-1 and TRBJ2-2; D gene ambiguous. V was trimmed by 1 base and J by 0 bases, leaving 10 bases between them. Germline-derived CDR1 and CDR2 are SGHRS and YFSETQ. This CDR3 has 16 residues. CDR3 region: CASSLSRASNTGELFF. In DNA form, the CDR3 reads TGCGCCAGCAGCTTGTCTAGGGCGTCGAACACCGGGGAGCTGTTTTTT.

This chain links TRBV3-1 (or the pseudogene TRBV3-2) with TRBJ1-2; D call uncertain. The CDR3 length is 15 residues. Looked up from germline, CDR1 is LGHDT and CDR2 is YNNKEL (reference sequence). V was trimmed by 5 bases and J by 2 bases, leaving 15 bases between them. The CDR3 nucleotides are TGTGCCAGCAGCACTAGACACAGAGGAAACTATGGCTACACCTTC. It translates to CASSTRHRGNYGYTF.

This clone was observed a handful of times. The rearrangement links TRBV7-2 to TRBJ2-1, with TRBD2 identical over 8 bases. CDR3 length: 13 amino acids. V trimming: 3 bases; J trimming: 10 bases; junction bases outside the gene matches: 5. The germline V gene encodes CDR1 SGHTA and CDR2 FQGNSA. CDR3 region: CASSFTPGGEQFF. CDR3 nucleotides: TGTGCCAGCAGCTTCACCCCGGGGGGGGAGCAGTTCTTC.

CDR3 bases: TGCGCCAGCAGCTCCGACAGGGTTCTCACTGAAGCTTTCTTT. This codes for CASSSDRVLTEAFF. This chain uses TRBV5-1 with TRBJ1-1; TRBD1 matches 7 bases. In germline, CDR1 is SGHRS, CDR2 YFSETQ. Trimming at V came to 3 bases and at J to 4 bases, leaving 6 bases not matched to a gene. The CDR3 is made up of 14 amino acids. The whole variable domain, filled in from reference TRBV5-1 and TRBJ1-1, reads KAGVTQTPRYLIKTRGQQVTLSCSPISGHRSVSWYQQTPGQGLQFLFEYFSETQRNKGNFPGRFSGRQFSNSRSEMNVSTLELGDSALYLCASSSDRVLTEAFFGQGTRLTVV.

In nucleotides, the CDR3 is TGTGCCAGCAGCCAGGCCGGGACAGGGGGCTATGAGCAGTTCTTC. Its translation is CASSQAGTGGYEQFF. The chain recombines TRBV3-1 (or the pseudogene TRBV3-2) with TRBJ2-1; 12 bases agree with TRBD1. From germline, CDR1 is LGHDT and CDR2 YNNKEL (reference sequence). Trimming cost V 3 bases and J 8 bases; bases outside gene matches: 5. The CDR3 has 15 residues.

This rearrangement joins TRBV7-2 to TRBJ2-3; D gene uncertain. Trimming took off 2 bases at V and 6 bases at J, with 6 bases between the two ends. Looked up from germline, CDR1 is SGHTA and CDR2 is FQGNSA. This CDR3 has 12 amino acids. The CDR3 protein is CASSLSSDTQYF. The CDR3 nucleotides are TGTGCCAGCAGCTTATCTTCGGATACGCAGTATTTT.

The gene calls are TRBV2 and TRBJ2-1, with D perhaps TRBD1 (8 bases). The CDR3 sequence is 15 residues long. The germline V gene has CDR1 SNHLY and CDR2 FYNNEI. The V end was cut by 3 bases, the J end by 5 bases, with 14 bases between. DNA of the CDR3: TGTGCCAGCAGTGAGCAGGGGGCGGGGGACAATGAGCAGTTCTTC. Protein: CASSEQGAGDNEQFF.

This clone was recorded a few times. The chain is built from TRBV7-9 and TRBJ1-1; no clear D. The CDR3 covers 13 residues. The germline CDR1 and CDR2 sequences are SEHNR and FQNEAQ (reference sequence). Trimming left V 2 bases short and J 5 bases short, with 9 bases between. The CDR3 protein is CASSLTGGTEAFF. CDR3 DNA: TGTGCCAGCAGCTTAACGGGAGGGACTGAAGCTTTCTTT.

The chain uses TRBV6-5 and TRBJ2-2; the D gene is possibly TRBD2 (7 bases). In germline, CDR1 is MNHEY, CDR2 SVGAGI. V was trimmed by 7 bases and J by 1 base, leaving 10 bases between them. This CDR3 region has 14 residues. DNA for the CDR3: TGTGCCAGCATTAGGGGGGGGAACACCGGGGAGCTGTTTTTT. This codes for CASIRGGNTGELFF.

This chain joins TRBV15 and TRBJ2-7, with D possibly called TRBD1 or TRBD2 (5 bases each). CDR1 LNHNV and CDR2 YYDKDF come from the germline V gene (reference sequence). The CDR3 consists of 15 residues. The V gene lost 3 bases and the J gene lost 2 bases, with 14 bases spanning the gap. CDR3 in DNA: TGTGCCACCAGCAGCTCCGGGACGGCTACCTACGAGCAGTACTTC. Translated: CATSSSGTATYEQYF.

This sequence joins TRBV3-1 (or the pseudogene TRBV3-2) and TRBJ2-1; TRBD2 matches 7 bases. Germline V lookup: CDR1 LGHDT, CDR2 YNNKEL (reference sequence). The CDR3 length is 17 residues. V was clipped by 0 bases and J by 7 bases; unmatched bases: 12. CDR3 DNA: TGTGCCAGCAGCCAAGATCGGGCGGGGGTATGGGGGAATGAGCAGTTCTTC. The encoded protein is CASSQDRAGVWGNEQFF.

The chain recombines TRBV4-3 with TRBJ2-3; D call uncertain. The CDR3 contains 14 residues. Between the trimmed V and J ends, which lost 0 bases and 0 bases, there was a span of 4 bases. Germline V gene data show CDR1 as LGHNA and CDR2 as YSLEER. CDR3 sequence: CASSQDISTDTQYF. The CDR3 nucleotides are TGCGCCAGCAGCCAAGATATCAGCACAGATACGCAGTATTTT.

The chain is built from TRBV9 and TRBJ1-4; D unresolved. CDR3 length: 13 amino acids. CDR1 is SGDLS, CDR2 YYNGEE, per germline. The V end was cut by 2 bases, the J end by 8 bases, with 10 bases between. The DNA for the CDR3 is TGTGCCAGCAGCGTGGACGGTCGGGAAAAACTGTTTTTT. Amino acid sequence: CASSVDGREKLFF.

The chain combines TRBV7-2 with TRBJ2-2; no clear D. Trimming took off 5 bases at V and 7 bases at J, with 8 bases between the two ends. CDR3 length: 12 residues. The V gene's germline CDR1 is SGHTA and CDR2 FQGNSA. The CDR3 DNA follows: TGTGCCAGCAGCCCCTGGGGCGGGGAGCTGTTTTTT. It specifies CASSPWGGELFF.

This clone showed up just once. CDR3 in DNA: TGTGCCATCAGTACTGGGATCGAGCAGTACTTC. Translating it yields CAISTGIEQYF. The J gene is TRBJ2-7, the V gene TRBV10-3; D unclear. Germline V gene sequence: CDR1 ENHRY, CDR2 SYGVKD. V was clipped by 5 bases and J by 6 bases, with 8 bases between them. The CDR3 contains 11 residues.